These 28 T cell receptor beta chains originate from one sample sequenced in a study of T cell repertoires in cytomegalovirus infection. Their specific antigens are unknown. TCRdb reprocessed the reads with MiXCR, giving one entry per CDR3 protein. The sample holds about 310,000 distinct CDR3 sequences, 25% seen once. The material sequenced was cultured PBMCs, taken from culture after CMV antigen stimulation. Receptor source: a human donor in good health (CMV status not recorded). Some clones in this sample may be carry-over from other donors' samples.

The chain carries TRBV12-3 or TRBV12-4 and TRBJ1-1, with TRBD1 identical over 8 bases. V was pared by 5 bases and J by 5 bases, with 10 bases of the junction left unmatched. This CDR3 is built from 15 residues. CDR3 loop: CASSPWTGRGTEAFF. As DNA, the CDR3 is TGTGCCAGCAGTCCCTGGACAGGGCGAGGTACTGAAGCTTTCTTT.

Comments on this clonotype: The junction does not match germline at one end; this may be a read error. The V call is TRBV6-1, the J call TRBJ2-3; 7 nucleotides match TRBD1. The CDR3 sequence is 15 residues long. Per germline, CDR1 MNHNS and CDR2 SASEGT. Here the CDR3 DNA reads TGTGCCAGCAGACCAGACAGGGCCTACACAAATACGCAGTATTTT. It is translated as CASRPDRAYTNTQYF.

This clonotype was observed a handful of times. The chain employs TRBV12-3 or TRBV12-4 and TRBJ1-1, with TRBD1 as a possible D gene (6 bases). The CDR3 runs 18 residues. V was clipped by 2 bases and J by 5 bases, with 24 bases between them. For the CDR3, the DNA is TGTGCCAGCAGTTTATTGGATCGATGGGAGGGGGTAAAAACTGAAGCTTTCTTT. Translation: CASSLLDRWEGVKTEAFF.

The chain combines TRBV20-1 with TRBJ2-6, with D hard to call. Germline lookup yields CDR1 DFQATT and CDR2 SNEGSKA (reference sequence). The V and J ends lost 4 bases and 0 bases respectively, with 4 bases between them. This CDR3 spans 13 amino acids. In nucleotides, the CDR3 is TGCAGTGCTATGGGCTCTGGGGCCAACGTCCTGACTTTC. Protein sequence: CSAMGSGANVLTF.

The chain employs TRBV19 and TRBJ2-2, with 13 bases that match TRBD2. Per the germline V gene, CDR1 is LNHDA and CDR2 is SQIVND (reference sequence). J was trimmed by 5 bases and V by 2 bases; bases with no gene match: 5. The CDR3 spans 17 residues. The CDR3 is CASSIWMGLAGTGELFF. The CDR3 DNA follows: TGTGCCAGTAGTATATGGATGGGACTAGCGGGAACCGGGGAGCTGTTTTTT. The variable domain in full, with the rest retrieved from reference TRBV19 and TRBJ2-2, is DGGITQSPKYLFRKEGQNVTLSCEQNLNHDAMYWYRQDPGQGLRLIYYSQIVNDFQKGDIAEGYSVSREKKESFPLTVTSAQKNPTAFYLCASSIWMGLAGTGELFFGEGSRLTVL.

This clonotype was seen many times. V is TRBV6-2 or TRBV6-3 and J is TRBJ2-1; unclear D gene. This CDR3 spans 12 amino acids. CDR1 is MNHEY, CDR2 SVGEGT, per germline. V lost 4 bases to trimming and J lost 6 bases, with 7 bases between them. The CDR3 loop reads CASSFWGNEQFF. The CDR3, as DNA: TGTGCCAGCAGTTTTTGGGGCAATGAGCAGTTCTTC.

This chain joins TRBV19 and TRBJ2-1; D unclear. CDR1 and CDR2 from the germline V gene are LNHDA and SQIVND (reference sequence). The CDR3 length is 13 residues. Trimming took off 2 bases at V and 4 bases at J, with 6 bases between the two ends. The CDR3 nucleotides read TGTGCCAGTAGTATAAACTCGTACAATGAGCAGTTCTTC. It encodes CASSINSYNEQFF.

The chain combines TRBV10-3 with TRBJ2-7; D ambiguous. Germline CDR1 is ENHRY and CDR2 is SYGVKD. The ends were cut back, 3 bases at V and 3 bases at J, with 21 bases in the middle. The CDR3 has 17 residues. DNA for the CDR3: TGTGCCATCAGTGATTCTAACACAGCCCCGACTTTCTACGAGCAGTACTTC. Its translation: CAISDSNTAPTFYEQYF.

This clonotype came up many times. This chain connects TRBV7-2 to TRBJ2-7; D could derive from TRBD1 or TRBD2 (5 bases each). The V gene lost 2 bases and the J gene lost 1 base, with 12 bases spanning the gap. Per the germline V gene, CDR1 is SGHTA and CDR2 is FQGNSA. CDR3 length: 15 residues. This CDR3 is CASSLSGTDSYEQYV. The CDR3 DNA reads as TGTGCCAGCAGCTTATCTGGGACGGATTCCTACGAGCAGTACGTC.

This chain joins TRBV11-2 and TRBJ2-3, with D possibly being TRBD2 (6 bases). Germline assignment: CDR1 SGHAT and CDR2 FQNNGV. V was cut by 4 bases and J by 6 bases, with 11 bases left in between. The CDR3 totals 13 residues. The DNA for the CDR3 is TGTGCCAGCAGCTATGGAGGGCCGGATACGCAGTATTTT. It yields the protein CASSYGGPDTQYF.

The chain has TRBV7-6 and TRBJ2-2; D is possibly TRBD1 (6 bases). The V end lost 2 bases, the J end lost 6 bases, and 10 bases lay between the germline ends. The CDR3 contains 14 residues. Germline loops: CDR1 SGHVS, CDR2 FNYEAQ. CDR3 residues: CASSLTQGSGELFF. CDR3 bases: TGTGCCAGCAGCTTAACACAGGGTTCCGGGGAGCTGTTTTTT.

The CDR3 DNA follows: TGTGCCAGCAGTTTAAGGGCAGGAGCAACTAATGAAAAACTGTTTTTT. Protein product: CASSLRAGATNEKLFF. The chain has TRBV28 and TRBJ1-4; D ambiguous. CDR1 is MDHEN and CDR2 is SYDVKM in the germline V gene. V gave up 2 bases and J gave up 0 bases, with 10 bases separating them. The CDR3 totals 16 residues.

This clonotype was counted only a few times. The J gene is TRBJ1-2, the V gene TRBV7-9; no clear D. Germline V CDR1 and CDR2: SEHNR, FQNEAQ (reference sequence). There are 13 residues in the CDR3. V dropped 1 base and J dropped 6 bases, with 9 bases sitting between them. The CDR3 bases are TGTGCCAGCAGCTTAGAAGACTACGATGGCTACACCTTC. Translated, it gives CASSLEDYDGYTF. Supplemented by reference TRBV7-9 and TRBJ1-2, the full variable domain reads DTGVSQNPRHKITKRGQNVTFRCDPISEHNRLYWYRQTLGQGPEFLTYFQNEAQLEKSRLLSDRFSAERPKGSFSTLEIQRTEQGDSAMYLCASSLEDYDGYTFGSGTRLTVV.

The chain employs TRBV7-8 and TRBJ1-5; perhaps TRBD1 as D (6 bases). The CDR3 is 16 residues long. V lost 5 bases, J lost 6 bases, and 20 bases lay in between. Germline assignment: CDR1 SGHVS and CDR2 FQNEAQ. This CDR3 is CASSPGSGASRQPQHF. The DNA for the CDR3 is TGTGCCAGCAGCCCAGGTTCAGGGGCCTCACGTCAGCCCCAGCATTTT.

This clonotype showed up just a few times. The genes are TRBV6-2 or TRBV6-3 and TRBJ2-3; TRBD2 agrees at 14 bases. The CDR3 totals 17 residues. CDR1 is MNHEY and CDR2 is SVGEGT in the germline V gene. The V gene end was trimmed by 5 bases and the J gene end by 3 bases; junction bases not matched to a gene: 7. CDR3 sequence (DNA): TGTGCCAGCAGTCGTTGGACTAGCGGGAGGAAGACAGATACGCAGTATTTT. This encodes CASSRWTSGRKTDTQYF.

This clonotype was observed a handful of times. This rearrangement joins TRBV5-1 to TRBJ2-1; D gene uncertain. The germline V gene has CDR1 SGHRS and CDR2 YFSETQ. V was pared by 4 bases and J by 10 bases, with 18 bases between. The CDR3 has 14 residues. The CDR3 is CASSRALGGSEQFF. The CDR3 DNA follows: TGCGCCAGCAGCCGCGCCCTGGGTGGTAGCGAGCAGTTCTTC.

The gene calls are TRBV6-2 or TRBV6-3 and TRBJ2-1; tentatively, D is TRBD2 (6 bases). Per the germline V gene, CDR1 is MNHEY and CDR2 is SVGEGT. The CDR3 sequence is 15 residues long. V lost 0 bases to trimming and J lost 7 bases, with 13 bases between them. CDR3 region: CASSYSPTRTNEQFF. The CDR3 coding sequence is TGTGCCAGCAGTTACTCCCCGACTAGGACGAATGAGCAGTTCTTC.

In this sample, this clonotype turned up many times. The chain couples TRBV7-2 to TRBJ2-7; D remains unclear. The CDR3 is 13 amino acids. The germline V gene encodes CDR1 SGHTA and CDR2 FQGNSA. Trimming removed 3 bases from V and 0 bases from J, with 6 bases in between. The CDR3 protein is CASSFSPSYEQYF. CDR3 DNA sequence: TGTGCCAGCAGCTTCTCCCCCTCCTACGAGCAGTACTTC.

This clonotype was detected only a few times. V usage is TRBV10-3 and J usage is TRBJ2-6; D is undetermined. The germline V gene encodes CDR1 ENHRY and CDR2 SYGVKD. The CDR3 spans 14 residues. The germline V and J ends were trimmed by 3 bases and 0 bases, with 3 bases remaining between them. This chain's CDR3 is CAISENSGANVLTF. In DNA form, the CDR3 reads TGTGCCATCAGTGAAAACTCTGGGGCCAACGTCCTGACTTTC.

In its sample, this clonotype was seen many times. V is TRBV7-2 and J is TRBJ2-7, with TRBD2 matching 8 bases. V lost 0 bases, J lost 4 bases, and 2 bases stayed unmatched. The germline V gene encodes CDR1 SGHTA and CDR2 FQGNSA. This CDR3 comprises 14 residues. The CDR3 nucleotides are TGTGCCAGCAGCTTAGCAGCGGGAGCTTACGAGCAGTACTTC. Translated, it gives CASSLAAGAYEQYF.

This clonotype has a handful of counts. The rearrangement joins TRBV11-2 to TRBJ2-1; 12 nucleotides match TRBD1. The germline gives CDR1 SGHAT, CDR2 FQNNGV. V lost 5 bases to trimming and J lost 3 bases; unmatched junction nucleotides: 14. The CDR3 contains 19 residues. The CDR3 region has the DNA TGTGCCAGCAGCCAACGGGGGACAGGGGGCGTTAAGTTCTACAATGAGCAGTTCTTC. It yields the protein CASSQRGTGGVKFYNEQFF.

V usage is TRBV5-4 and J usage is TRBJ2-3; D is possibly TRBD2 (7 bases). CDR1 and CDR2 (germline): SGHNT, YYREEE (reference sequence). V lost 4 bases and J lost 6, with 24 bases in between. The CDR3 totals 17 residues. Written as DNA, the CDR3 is TGTGCCAGCAGCCCGAGGGGGGGTGGAGGTGGTCGGGATACGCAGTATTTT. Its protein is CASSPRGGGGGRDTQYF.

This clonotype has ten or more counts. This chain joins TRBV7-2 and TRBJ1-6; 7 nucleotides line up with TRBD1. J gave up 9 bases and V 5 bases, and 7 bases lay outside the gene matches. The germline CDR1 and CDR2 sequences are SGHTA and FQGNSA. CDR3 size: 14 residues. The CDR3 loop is CASSRDRVPSPLHF. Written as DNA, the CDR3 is TGTGCCAGCAGCAGAGACAGGGTCCCTTCACCCCTCCACTTT.

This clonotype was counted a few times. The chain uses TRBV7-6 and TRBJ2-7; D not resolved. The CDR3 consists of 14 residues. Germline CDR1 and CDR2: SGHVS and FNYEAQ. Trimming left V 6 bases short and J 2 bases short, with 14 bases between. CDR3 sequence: CASSYSATAYEQYF. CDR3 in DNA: TGTGCCAGCAGTTATTCCGCCACTGCCTACGAGCAGTACTTC.

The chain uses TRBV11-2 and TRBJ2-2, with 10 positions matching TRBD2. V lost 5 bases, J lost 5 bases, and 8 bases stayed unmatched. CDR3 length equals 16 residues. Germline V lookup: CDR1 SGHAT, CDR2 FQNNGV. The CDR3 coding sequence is TGTGCCAGCAGCCCTACGGCTAGCGGGAGAACCGGGGAGCTGTTTTTT. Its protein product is CASSPTASGRTGELFF.

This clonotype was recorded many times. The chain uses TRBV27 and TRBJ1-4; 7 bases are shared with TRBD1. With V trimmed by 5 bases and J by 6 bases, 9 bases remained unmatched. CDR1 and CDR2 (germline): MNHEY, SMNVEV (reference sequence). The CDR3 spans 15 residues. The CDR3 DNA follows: TGTGCCAGCAGTCTCGGACAGGCCAGGGATGAAAAACTGTTTTTT. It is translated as CASSLGQARDEKLFF. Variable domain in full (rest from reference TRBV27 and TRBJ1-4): EAQVTQNPRYLITVTGKKLTVTCSQNMNHEYMSWYRQDPGLGLRQIYYSMNVEVTDKGDVPEGYKVSRKEKRNFPLILESPSPNQTSLYFCASSLGQARDEKLFFGSGTQLSVL.

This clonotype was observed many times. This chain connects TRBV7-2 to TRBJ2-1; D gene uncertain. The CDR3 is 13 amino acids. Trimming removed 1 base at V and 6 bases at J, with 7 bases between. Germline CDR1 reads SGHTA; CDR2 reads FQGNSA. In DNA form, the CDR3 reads TGTGCCAGCAGCTTAGGCCCAATCAATGAGCAGTTCTTC. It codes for CASSLGPINEQFF.

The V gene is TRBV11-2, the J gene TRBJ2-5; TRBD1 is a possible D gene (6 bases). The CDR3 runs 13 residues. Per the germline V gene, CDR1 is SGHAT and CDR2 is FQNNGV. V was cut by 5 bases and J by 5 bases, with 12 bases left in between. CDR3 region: CASSAGVRETQYF. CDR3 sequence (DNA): TGTGCCAGCAGCGCAGGGGTACGGGAGACCCAGTACTTC.